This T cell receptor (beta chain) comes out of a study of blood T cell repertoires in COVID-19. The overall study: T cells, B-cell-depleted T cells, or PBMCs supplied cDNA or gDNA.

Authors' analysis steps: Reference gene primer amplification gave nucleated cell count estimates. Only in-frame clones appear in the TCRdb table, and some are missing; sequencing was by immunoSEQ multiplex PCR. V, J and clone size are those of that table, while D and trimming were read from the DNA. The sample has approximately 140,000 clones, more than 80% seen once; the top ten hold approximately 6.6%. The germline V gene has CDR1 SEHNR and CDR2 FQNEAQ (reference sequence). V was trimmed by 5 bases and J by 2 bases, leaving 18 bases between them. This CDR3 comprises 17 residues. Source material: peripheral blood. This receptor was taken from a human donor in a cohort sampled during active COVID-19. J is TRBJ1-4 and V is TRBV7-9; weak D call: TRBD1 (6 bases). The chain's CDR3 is CASSLIRGKGTNEKLFF. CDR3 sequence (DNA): TGTGCCAGCAGCCTAATTAGGGGGAAGGGGACTAATGAAAAACTGTTTTTT. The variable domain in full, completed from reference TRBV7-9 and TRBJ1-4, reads DTGVSQNPRHKITKRGQNVTFRCDPISEHNRLYWYRQTLGQGPEFLTYFQNEAQLEKSRLLSDRFSAERPKGSFSTLEIQRTEQGDSAMYLCASSLIRGKGTNEKLFFGSGTQLSVL.